The 24 T cell receptor beta chains given below trace back to one sample, sequenced in a study of vaccination and CD4 T cells after COVID-19. Antigen specificity for these receptors is unknown. Treatment defined: roughly ten-day PBMC culture with coronavirus spike peptide pools or control peptides (ViraFEST assay). The study sequenced cultured CD4+ T cell DNA using the Oncomine TCR Beta short-read assay. TCRdb itself ran the PCR reads through MiXCR, one entry per CDR3 protein. The repertoire holds under 20,000 distinct CDR3 sequences, more than 55% seen once, with 11% in the top ten. Source material: CD4+ T cells from blood, cultured in vitro. The receptors originated from a human donor who had recovered from COVID-19.

The chain recombines TRBV7-8 with TRBJ2-2; TRBD2 might be the D (6 bases). The CDR3 is 15 residues long. Germline V gene lookup returns CDR1 SGHVS and CDR2 FQNEAQ. V shed 5 bases and J shed 1 base, with 11 bases lying between them. CDR3 sequence: CASSPGTQNTGELFF. CDR3 DNA: TGTGCCAGCAGCCCGGGGACTCAGAACACCGGGGAGCTGTTTTTT.

The chain couples TRBV6-1 to TRBJ2-1, with 14 bases that match TRBD2. Germline-derived CDR1 and CDR2 are MNHNS and SASEGT. J was trimmed by 10 bases and V by 6 bases; bases with no gene match: 8. The CDR3 contains 15 residues. CDR3 in amino acids: CASRRGLAGGGEQFF. CDR3 in DNA: TGTGCCAGCAGGCGAGGACTAGCGGGAGGAGGGGAGCAGTTCTTC.

The chain joins TRBV24-1 to TRBJ2-5; D gene ambiguous. Germline CDR1 reads KGHDR; CDR2 reads SFDVKD. Trimming pared 9 bases from V and 4 bases from J, leaving 8 bases between. This CDR3 is 11 amino acids long. CDR3 sequence: CATSKGETQYF. DNA for the CDR3: TGTGCCACCTCGAAGGGAGAGACCCAGTACTTC.

This clonotype showed up just a few times. The rearrangement links TRBV6-4 to TRBJ1-2; 10 bases line up with TRBD1. The CDR3 has 13 amino acids. Trimming at V came to 5 bases and at J to 8 bases, leaving 5 bases not matched to a gene. Germline CDR1 is MRHNA and CDR2 is SNTAGT. The CDR3 sequence: CASSTGTGEGYTF. The CDR3 region has the DNA TGTGCCAGCAGTACCGGGACAGGGGAGGGCTACACCTTC.

This chain joins TRBV7-2 and TRBJ2-7, with TRBD1 identical over 8 bases. The V gene end was trimmed by 3 bases and the J gene end by 3 bases; junction bases not matched to a gene: 7. The CDR3 has 15 amino acids. The germline V gene has CDR1 SGHTA and CDR2 FQGNSA. CDR3 DNA: TGTGCCAGCAGCTTGACAGGGGTGCTGGGCTACGAGCAGTACTTC. Translation: CASSLTGVLGYEQYF.

V gene TRBV20-1 combines with J gene TRBJ2-7, with TRBD2 matching 8 bases. V lost 0 bases and J lost 1; bases outside the gene matches: 11. The CDR3 is 17 residues long. Looked up from germline, CDR1 is DFQATT and CDR2 is SNEGSKA (reference sequence). CDR3 loop: CSARDATAAGGSYEQYF. The CDR3 DNA sequence: TGCAGTGCTAGAGATGCGACTGCGGCGGGAGGTTCCTACGAGCAGTACTTC.

The rearrangement joins TRBV11-3 to TRBJ1-1, with unresolved D. The CDR3 runs to 12 residues. V lost 6 bases, J lost 10 bases, and 15 bases lay in between. In germline, CDR1 is SGHNT, CDR2 YENEEA. This CDR3 is CASSLIGRAAFF. CDR3 bases: TGTGCCAGCAGTTTAATTGGGAGGGCAGCTTTCTTT.

This sequence joins TRBV29-1 and TRBJ2-1, with no clear D. Germline V CDR1 and CDR2: SQVTM, ANQGSEA. This CDR3 comprises 13 residues. V was pared by 4 bases and J by 3 bases, with 10 bases between. The chain's CDR3 is CSVGLDLYNEQFF. DNA for the CDR3: TGCAGCGTTGGGTTGGACCTCTACAATGAGCAGTTCTTC.

The chain recombines TRBV7-2 with TRBJ2-7; D not certain. Per germline, CDR1 SGHTA and CDR2 FQGNSA. The V end lost 5 bases, the J end lost 2 bases, and 13 bases lay between the germline ends. The CDR3 has 14 amino acids. CDR3 loop: CASSPGNYAYEQYF. CDR3 sequence (DNA): TGTGCCAGCAGCCCGGGTAATTACGCCTACGAGCAGTACTTC.

This clonotype has a handful of counts. The chain uses TRBV6-1 and TRBJ1-2, with D unresolved. This CDR3 has 15 residues. CDR1 and CDR2 (germline): MNHNS, SASEGT. V was clipped by 8 bases and J by 4 bases, with 20 bases between them. The CDR3 DNA is TGTGCCAGCTCTACACTGACGCCAGCAACCTATGGCTACACCTTC. It translates to CASSTLTPATYGYTF.

The V call is TRBV20-1, the J call TRBJ2-3, with 9 bases aligning to TRBD2. The CDR3 has 15 residues. The junction had 6 bases not matched to a gene; V was cut back by 1 base and J by 4 bases. Germline V gives CDR1 DFQATT, CDR2 SNEGSKA (reference sequence). The DNA for the CDR3 is TGCAGTGCTAGAGTGGCTAGCGGGAACTCAGATACGCAGTATTTT. Amino acids: CSARVASGNSDTQYF.

The chain has TRBV7-2 and TRBJ1-2, with D possibly being TRBD1 (5 bases). CDR3 length: 14 residues. CDR1 is SGHTA, CDR2 FQGNSA, per germline. Between the trimmed V and J ends, which lost 5 bases and 10 bases, there was a span of 20 bases. The CDR3 loop reads CASSHARDRPSYTF. The CDR3 bases are TGTGCCAGCAGCCACGCCCGGGACCGACCGTCCTACACCTTC.

This clonotype was observed a few times. The genes are TRBV10-3 and TRBJ1-1; TRBD1 aligns across 9 bases. J gave up 4 bases and V 2 bases, and 11 bases lay outside the gene matches. CDR3 size: 17 residues. Germline CDR1 ENHRY, CDR2 SYGVKD. The CDR3 bases are TGTGCCATCAGTGAGAGGACACCGGGACAGGGAGGCACTGAAGCTTTCTTT. It specifies CAISERTPGQGGTEAFF.

This clonotype was recorded only once. The chain carries TRBV28 and TRBJ1-6; possibly TRBD1 for D (5 bases). Trimming took 4 bases from V and 15 from J, leaving 25 bases between them. This CDR3 contains 16 residues. Germline V gives CDR1 MDHEN, CDR2 SYDVKM. The CDR3 is CASSSLPDIHNSGLHF. In DNA form, the CDR3 reads TGTGCCAGCAGTTCCCTCCCGGACATACATAATTCTGGCCTCCACTTT. The full variable domain, completed using reference TRBV28 and TRBJ1-6, is DVKVTQSSRYLVKRTGEKVFLECVQDMDHENMFWYRQDPGLGLRLIYFSYDVKMKEKGDIPEGYSVSREKKERFSLILESASTNQTSMYLCASSSLPDIHNSGLHFGNGTRLTVT.

The chain carries TRBV29-1 and TRBJ1-5; 10 nucleotides match TRBD1. This CDR3 spans 13 amino acids. The junction had 3 bases not matched to a gene; V was cut back by 3 bases and J by 7 bases. Germline V gene lookup returns CDR1 SQVTM and CDR2 ANQGSEA. The CDR3 loop reads CSVDGQGGQPQHF. The CDR3 bases are TGCAGCGTTGATGGACAGGGGGGACAGCCCCAGCATTTT.

The chain joins TRBV28 to TRBJ1-5; D is unresolved. The CDR3 extends over 16 amino acids. Trimming removed 6 bases from V and 4 bases from J, with 19 bases in between. The V gene's germline CDR1 is MDHEN and CDR2 SYDVKM. This CDR3 reads CASRHPLYQENQPQHF. In nucleotides, the CDR3 is TGTGCCAGCAGACACCCGTTATATCAGGAAAATCAGCCCCAGCATTTT.

This clonotype was found a few times. The genes are TRBV27 and TRBJ2-3; D is possibly TRBD2 (7 bases). Trimming left V 2 bases short and J 0 bases short, with 18 bases between. The CDR3 runs to 18 residues. Germline lookup yields CDR1 MNHEY and CDR2 SMNVEV (reference sequence). CDR3 region: CASSLRRRGTTSTDTQYF. CDR3 nucleotides: TGTGCCAGCAGTTTACGTAGGAGGGGGACTACTAGCACAGATACGCAGTATTTT.

The chain joins TRBV21-1 to TRBJ2-7; the table's D call of TRBD2 was not tested on the DNA. TRBV21-1 is a listed pseudogene. This CDR3 comprises 14 residues. The CDR3 loop reads CASTSGPRYYEQYF. In DNA form, the CDR3 reads TGTGCCAGCACCTCCGGTCCGCGGTACTACGAGCAGTACTTC.

This chain uses TRBV20-1 with TRBJ2-1; maybe TRBD1 (6 bases). CDR1 and CDR2 (germline): DFQATT, SNEGSKA (reference sequence). V was trimmed by 4 bases and J by 9 bases, leaving 22 bases between them. The length of the CDR3 is 15 residues. CDR3: CSATPVGGTRFEQFF. The CDR3 nucleotides are TGCAGTGCTACCCCAGTAGGGGGAACGAGATTTGAGCAGTTCTTC.

This clonotype came up a few times. The rearrangement uses TRBV27 and TRBJ2-3; tentatively, D is TRBD2 (6 bases). The germline gives CDR1 MNHEY, CDR2 SMNVEV (reference sequence). V gave up 5 bases and J gave up 0 bases, with 12 bases separating them. This CDR3 has 15 residues. Here the CDR3 DNA reads TGTGCCAGCAGTCCCCCGGGGACTAGCACAGATACGCAGTATTTT. It specifies CASSPPGTSTDTQYF.

This clonotype was seen just once. The chain joins TRBV28 to TRBJ1-2; no clear D gene. With 5 bases removed from V and 3 bases from J, the gap between germline ends came to 10 bases. This CDR3 contains 13 residues. From germline, CDR1 is MDHEN and CDR2 SYDVKM. The CDR3 sequence is CASSPPGHYGYTF. CDR3 nucleotide sequence: TGTGCCAGCAGTCCACCAGGCCACTATGGCTACACCTTC.

Only one count was recorded for this clonotype. The rearrangement uses TRBV6-1 and TRBJ1-4; TRBD1 is a possible D gene (5 bases). Per the germline V gene, CDR1 is MNHNS and CDR2 is SASEGT. Trimming removed 1 base from V and 7 bases from J, with 7 bases in between. The CDR3 consists of 13 residues. The CDR3 here is CASSEGGSEKLFF. In DNA, the CDR3 is TGTGCCAGCAGTGAAGGGGGCAGTGAAAAACTGTTTTTT.

This clonotype was picked up a small number of times. The V call is TRBV6-1, the J call TRBJ2-5; 7 nucleotides align to TRBD2. This CDR3 region has 13 residues. V shed 7 bases, J shed 1 base, and the junction held 3 bases outside the gene matches. Germline lookup yields CDR1 MNHNS and CDR2 SASEGT. The chain's CDR3 is CASTWGGQETQYF. The CDR3 DNA is TGTGCCAGCACCTGGGGGGGCCAAGAGACCCAGTACTTC.

This clonotype has just a few counts. The rearrangement joins TRBV10-1 to TRBJ1-1; possible D gene TRBD1, 6 bases. CDR3 length equals 12 residues. Trimming left V 9 bases short and J 4 bases short, with 12 bases between. From germline, CDR1 is WNHNN and CDR2 SYGVQD (reference sequence). The CDR3 region is CARGEGGTEAFF. CDR3 DNA sequence: TGCGCCAGGGGGGAAGGGGGCACTGAAGCTTTCTTT.